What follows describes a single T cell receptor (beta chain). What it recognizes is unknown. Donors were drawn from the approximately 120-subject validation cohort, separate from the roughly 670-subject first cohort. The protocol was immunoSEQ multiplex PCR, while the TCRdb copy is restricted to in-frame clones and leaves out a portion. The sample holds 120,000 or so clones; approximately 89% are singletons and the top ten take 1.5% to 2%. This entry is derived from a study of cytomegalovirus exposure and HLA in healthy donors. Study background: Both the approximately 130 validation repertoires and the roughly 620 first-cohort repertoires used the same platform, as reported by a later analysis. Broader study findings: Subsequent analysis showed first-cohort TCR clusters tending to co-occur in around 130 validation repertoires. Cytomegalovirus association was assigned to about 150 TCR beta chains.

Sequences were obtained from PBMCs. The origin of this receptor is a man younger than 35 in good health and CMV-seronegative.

The CDR3 sequence: CASSLGRYQETQYF. DNA for the CDR3: TGTGCCAGCAGCTTAGGCAGATATCAAGAGACCCAGTACTTC. The chain carries TRBV7-6 and TRBJ2-5; no definite D call. The ends were cut back, 1 base at V and 2 bases at J, with 8 bases in the middle. The V gene's germline CDR1 is SGHVS and CDR2 FNYEAQ. The length of the CDR3 is 14 residues.